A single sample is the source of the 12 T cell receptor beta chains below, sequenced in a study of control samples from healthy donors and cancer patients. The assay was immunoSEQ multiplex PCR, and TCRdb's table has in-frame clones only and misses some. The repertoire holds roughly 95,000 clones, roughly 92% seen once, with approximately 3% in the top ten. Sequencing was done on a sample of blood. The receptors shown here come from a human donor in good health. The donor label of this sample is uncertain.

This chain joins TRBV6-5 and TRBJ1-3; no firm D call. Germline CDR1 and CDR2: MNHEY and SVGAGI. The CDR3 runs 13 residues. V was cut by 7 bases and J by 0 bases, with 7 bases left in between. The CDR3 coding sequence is TGTGCCAGCAAACGGGGCTCTGGAAACACCATATATTTT. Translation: CASKRGSGNTIYF.

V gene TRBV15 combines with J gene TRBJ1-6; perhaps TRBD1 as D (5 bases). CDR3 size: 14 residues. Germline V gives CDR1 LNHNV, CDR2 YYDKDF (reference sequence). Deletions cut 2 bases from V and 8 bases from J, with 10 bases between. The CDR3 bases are TGTGCCACCAGCAGACAGGGCAGGGATTCACCCCTCCACTTT. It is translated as CATSRQGRDSPLHF.

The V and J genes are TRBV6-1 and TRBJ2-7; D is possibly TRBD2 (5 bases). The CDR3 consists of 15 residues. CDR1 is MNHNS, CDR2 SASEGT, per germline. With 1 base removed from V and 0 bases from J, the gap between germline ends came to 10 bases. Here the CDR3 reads CASSEVDGDSYEQYV. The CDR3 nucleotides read TGTGCCAGCAGTGAAGTGGACGGGGACTCCTACGAGCAGTACGTC.

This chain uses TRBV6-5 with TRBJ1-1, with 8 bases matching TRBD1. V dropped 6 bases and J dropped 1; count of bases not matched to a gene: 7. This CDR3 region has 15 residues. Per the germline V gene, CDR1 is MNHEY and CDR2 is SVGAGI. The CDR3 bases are TGTGCCAGCAGGGACAGGGAGTGGGGGAACACTGAAGCTTTCTTT. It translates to CASRDREWGNTEAFF.

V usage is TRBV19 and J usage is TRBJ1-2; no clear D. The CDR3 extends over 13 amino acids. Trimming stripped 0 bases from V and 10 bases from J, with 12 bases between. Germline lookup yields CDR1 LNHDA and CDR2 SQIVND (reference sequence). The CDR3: CASSIDNSLDYTF. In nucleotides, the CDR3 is TGTGCCAGTAGTATAGACAACAGTCTCGACTACACCTTC.

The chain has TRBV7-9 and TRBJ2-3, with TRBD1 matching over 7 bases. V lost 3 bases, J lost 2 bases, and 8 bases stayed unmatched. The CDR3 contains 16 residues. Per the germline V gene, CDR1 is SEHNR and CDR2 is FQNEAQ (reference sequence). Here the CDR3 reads CASSFDRVGITDTQYF. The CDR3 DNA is TGTGCCAGCAGCTTCGACAGGGTGGGGATCACAGATACGCAGTATTTT.

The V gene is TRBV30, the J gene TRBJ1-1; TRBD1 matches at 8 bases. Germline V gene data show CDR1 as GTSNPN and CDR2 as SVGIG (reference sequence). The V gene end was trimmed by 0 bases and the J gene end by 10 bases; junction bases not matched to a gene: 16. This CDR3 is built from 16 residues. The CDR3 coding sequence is TGTGCCTGGAGTGTACTACGGCGGCAGGGGGCAGGTAGAGCTTTCTTT. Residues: CAWSVLRRQGAGRAFF.

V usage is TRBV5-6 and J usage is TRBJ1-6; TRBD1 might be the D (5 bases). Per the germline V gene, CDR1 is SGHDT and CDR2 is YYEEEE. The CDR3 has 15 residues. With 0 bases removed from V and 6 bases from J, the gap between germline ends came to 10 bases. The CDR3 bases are TGTGCCAGCAGCTTGGCAGGGACTCGTAATTCACCCCTCCACTTT. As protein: CASSLAGTRNSPLHF.

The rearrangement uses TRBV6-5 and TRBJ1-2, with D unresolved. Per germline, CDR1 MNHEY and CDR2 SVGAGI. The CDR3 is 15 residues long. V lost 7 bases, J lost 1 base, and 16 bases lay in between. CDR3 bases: TGTGCCAGCAAAACCCAGACCCGGATTAACTATGGCTACACCTTC. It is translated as CASKTQTRINYGYTF.

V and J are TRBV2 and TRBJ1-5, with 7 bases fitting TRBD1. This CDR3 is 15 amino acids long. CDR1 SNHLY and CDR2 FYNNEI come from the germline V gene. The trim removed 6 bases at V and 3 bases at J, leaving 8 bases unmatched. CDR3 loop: CASREGQTPNQPQHF. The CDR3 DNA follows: TGTGCCAGCAGGGAGGGACAGACTCCCAATCAGCCCCAGCATTTT.

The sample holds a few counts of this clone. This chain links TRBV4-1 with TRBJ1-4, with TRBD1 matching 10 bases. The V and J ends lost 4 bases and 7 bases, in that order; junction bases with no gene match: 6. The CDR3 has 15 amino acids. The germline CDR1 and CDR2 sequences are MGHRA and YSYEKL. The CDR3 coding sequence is TGCGCCAGCAGCCGGAGGGACAGGGGTTTTGAAAAACTGTTTTTT. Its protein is CASSRRDRGFEKLFF.

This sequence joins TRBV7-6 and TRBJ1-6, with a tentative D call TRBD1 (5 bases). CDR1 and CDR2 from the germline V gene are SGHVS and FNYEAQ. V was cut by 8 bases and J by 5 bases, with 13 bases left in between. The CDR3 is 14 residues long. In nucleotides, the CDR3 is TGTGCCAGCCTTGGGGGAAAGGATAATTCACCCCTCCACTTT. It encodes CASLGGKDNSPLHF.